Listed here are 8 T cell receptor beta chains from one sample, sequenced in a study of shared clonotypes between healthy human individuals. This table comes from immunoSEQ multiplex PCR, and its TCRdb copy is limited to in-frame clones, with some not included. The table shows around 2.5 million clones, with 80% to 95% occurring only once. The sample taken for sequencing was naive CD4+ T cells from PBMCs. Sample subset: CD45RA+ positively selected. The receptors originated from a man aged 18 to 29 in good health. Some clones in this sample may be carry-over from other donors' samples.

As for this clone: Other DNA sequences in this sample translate to the same CDR3. The chain joins TRBV5-1 to TRBJ2-2; D gene uncertain. Trimming took off 0 bases at V and 5 bases at J, with 8 bases between the two ends. The CDR3 runs 14 residues. Germline CDR1 and CDR2: SGHRS and YFSETQ. CDR3 coding DNA: TGCGCCAGCAGCTTGGGGGCCCAGACCGGGGAGCTGTTTTTT. Translation: CASSLGAQTGELFF. The whole variable domain, remainder taken from reference TRBV5-1 and TRBJ2-2, is KAGVTQTPRYLIKTRGQQVTLSCSPISGHRSVSWYQQTPGQGLQFLFEYFSETQRNKGNFPGRFSGRQFSNSRSEMNVSTLELGDSALYLCASSLGAQTGELFFGEGSRLTVL.

V is TRBV29-1 and J is TRBJ2-5; perhaps TRBD2 as D (5 bases). Trimming shortened V by 6 bases and J by 5 bases, and 16 bases separated the two germline ends. CDR3 size: 13 residues. Germline V lookup: CDR1 SQVTM, CDR2 ANQGSEA. In DNA, the CDR3 is TGCAGCGTGCCAGCGGCCGCCGGGGAGACCCAGTACTTC. As protein: CSVPAAAGETQYF.

V usage is TRBV7-2 and J usage is TRBJ2-2; possible D gene TRBD1, 6 bases. Germline CDR1 and CDR2: SGHTA and FQGNSA. With 5 bases removed from V and 6 bases from J, the gap between germline ends came to 16 bases. The CDR3 loop spans 15 amino acids. The CDR3, as DNA: TGTGCCAGCAGCCCAAACAGGGTGTCTGCCGGGGAGCTGTTTTTT. Translation: CASSPNRVSAGELFF.

The rearrangement links TRBV7-2 to TRBJ1-2; D ambiguous. CDR1 is SGHTA, CDR2 FQGNSA, per germline. V lost 0 bases and J lost 3, with 11 bases in between. This CDR3 has 15 amino acids. The CDR3 here is CASSLAGNSYYGYTF. The DNA of the CDR3 is TGTGCCAGCAGCTTAGCCGGGAACAGCTACTATGGCTACACCTTC.

This clone has only one observation. The chain carries TRBV7-9 and TRBJ2-3; 8 nucleotides align to TRBD2. Germline CDR1 is SEHNR and CDR2 is FQNEAQ (reference sequence). J was trimmed by 1 base and V by 7 bases; bases with no gene match: 10. The CDR3 runs to 16 residues. Here the CDR3 reads CASTILMTSGTDTQYF. DNA of the CDR3: TGTGCCAGCACCATACTTATGACTAGCGGCACAGATACGCAGTATTTT. Using reference TRBV7-9 and TRBJ2-3 for the parts outside the CDR3, the full variable domain is DTGVSQNPRHKITKRGQNVTFRCDPISEHNRLYWYRQTLGQGPEFLTYFQNEAQLEKSRLLSDRFSAERPKGSFSTLEIQRTEQGDSAMYLCASTILMTSGTDTQYFGPGTRLTVL.

This rearrangement joins TRBV7-7 to TRBJ2-3; D is undetermined. V lost 1 base to trimming and J lost 5 bases, with 7 bases between them. The CDR3 consists of 13 residues. Per germline, CDR1 SSHAT and CDR2 FNYEAQ (reference sequence). CDR3 nucleotide sequence: TGTGCCAGCAGCTTAGTTCCGCTAGATACGCAGTATTTT. Amino acid sequence: CASSLVPLDTQYF.

The J gene is TRBJ1-2, the V gene TRBV28, with 10 bases identical to TRBD1. CDR3 length equals 15 residues. V lost 6 bases and J lost 8; bases outside the gene matches: 12. Germline CDR1 is MDHEN and CDR2 is SYDVKM. The CDR3 spells CASSPDLGTGAGYTF. Written as DNA, the CDR3 is TGTGCCAGCAGCCCCGATCTAGGGACAGGGGCCGGCTACACCTTC.

Here the CDR3 DNA reads TGTGCCAGCAGACGGGCGGGAGGGGCGAACACCGGGGAGCTGTTTTTT. Translating it yields CASRRAGGANTGELFF. V is TRBV2 and J is TRBJ2-2; TRBD2 matches 9 bases. The CDR3 is 16 residues long. CDR1 SNHLY and CDR2 FYNNEI come from the germline V gene. J was trimmed by 0 bases and V by 6 bases; bases with no gene match: 5.